This entry lists 12 T cell receptor beta chains sequenced from one sample in a study of blood T cell repertoires in COVID-19. The method was immunoSEQ multiplex PCR; TCRdb's version includes in-frame clones alone and lacks a portion of them. The sample has more than 400,000 clones, 87% seen once; the top ten hold approximately 0.7%. The sequencing sample was made of PBMCs or T cells enriched from blood (not recorded which). The receptors stem from a young woman who had recovered from COVID-19.

The chain couples TRBV7-6 to TRBJ2-4; 10 positions match TRBD1. From germline, CDR1 is SGHVS and CDR2 FNYEAQ. Germline trimming cut 0 bases from V and 1 base from J; bases unmatched to any gene: 9. CDR3 length: 19 amino acids. CDR3 coding DNA: TGTGCCAGCAGCTTAGCAGGGACAGGGGAGTTCGGGGCCAAAAACATTCAGTACTTC. Translated, it gives CASSLAGTGEFGAKNIQYF. The entire variable domain, with the rest obtained from reference TRBV7-6 and TRBJ2-4, is as follows: GAGVSQSPRYKVTKRGQDVALRCDPISGHVSLYWYRQALGQGPEFLTYFNYEAQQDKSGLPNDRFSAERPEGSISTLTIQRTEQRDSAMYRCASSLAGTGEFGAKNIQYFGAGTRLSVL.

Only a few counts were recorded for this clone. The chain links TRBV19 to TRBJ2-3; the D gene is possibly TRBD2 (5 bases). Germline V gives CDR1 LNHDA, CDR2 SQIVND (reference sequence). The CDR3 contains 15 residues. The V and J ends lost 1 base and 3 bases respectively, with 11 bases between them. The CDR3: CASSIAAGATDTQYF. Written as DNA, the CDR3 is TGTGCCAGTAGTATAGCGGCGGGTGCAACAGATACGCAGTATTTT.

The chain couples TRBV7-8 to TRBJ1-2; no clear D. The CDR3 has 14 residues. The germline gives CDR1 SGHVS, CDR2 FQNEAQ. The V and J ends lost 1 base and 2 bases respectively, with 8 bases between them. CDR3: CASSLVGGNYGYTF. Here the CDR3 DNA reads TGTGCCAGCAGCTTAGTTGGAGGGAACTATGGCTACACCTTC.

The chain is built from TRBV7-9 and TRBJ2-3, with TRBD2 as a possible D gene (6 bases). The germline V gene has CDR1 SEHNR and CDR2 FQNEAQ (reference sequence). The CDR3 extends over 14 amino acids. Trimming pared 3 bases from V and 4 bases from J, leaving 11 bases between. This CDR3 is CASSFEGEADTQYF. The CDR3 DNA follows: TGTGCCAGCAGCTTCGAAGGGGAGGCAGATACGCAGTATTTT.

V is TRBV6-6 and J is TRBJ1-5, with 9 bases that match TRBD1. Per the germline V gene, CDR1 is MNHNY and CDR2 is SVGAGI (reference sequence). The ends lost 8 bases at V and 3 bases at J; junction bases unmatched: 5. The CDR3 consists of 14 residues. CDR3 coding DNA: TGTGCCAGCTCGGACAGGGGCCCCAATCAGCCCCAGCATTTT. Protein: CASSDRGPNQPQHF.

The chain carries TRBV5-1 and TRBJ2-3, with 10 bases aligning to TRBD1. The CDR3 is 16 residues long. Germline lookup yields CDR1 SGHRS and CDR2 YFSETQ. Trimming took 2 bases from V and 3 from J; bases not matched to a gene: 6. CDR3 DNA: TGCGCCAGCAGCTTTTGGGACAGGGGAGGGACAGATACGCAGTATTTT. Translating it yields CASSFWDRGGTDTQYF.

In its sample, this clone was seen a few times. The CDR3 protein is CASSLRGSNSPLHF. CDR3 coding DNA: TGTGCCAGCAGTTTAAGGGGGAGTAATTCACCCCTCCACTTT. The J gene is TRBJ1-6, the V gene TRBV27; possible D gene TRBD1, 6 bases. Germline CDR1 and CDR2: MNHEY and SMNVEV (reference sequence). Deletions cut 2 bases from V and 6 bases from J, with 8 bases between. This CDR3 contains 14 residues.

V usage is TRBV6-6 and J usage is TRBJ1-2; TRBD1 aligns across 9 bases. The CDR3 runs 17 residues. The germline CDR1 and CDR2 sequences are MNHNY and SVGAGI (reference sequence). Trimming at V came to 5 bases and at J to 6 bases, leaving 16 bases not matched to a gene. The CDR3 sequence: CASSPIQAKDRGDGYTF. The CDR3 DNA follows: TGTGCCAGCAGTCCTATCCAAGCCAAGGACAGGGGAGATGGCTACACCTTC.

The J gene is TRBJ1-4, the V gene TRBV7-2; 7 bases agree with TRBD1. After removal of 1 base from V and 8 bases from J, the junction contained 4 bases not matched to a gene. In germline, CDR1 is SGHTA, CDR2 FQGNSA. The length of the CDR3 is 14 residues. The CDR3 protein is CASSLGGGREKLFF. In DNA, the CDR3 is TGTGCCAGCAGCTTAGGAGGGGGCAGGGAAAAACTGTTTTTT.

V is TRBV25-1 and J is TRBJ1-2, with D possibly matching TRBD1 (6 bases). Trimming shortened V by 3 bases and J by 4 bases, and 9 bases separated the two germline ends. This CDR3 region has 13 residues. Germline V gene lookup returns CDR1 MGHDK and CDR2 SYGVNS. Written as DNA, the CDR3 is TGTGCCAGCAGTGATACAGGGAGCTATGGCTACACCTTC. Encoded protein: CASSDTGSYGYTF.

This chain connects TRBV12-5 to TRBJ2-1; TRBD2 aligns across 10 bases. J lost 8 bases, V lost 0 bases, and 7 bases had no gene match. This CDR3 comprises 16 residues. CDR1 is LGHNT, CDR2 FRNRAP, per germline. CDR3 protein: CASGLVLVAGGHEQFF. The CDR3 region has the DNA TGTGCTAGTGGTTTGGTCTTGGTAGCGGGGGGTCATGAGCAGTTCTTC.

The chain employs TRBV19 and TRBJ2-1; TRBD2 matches 8 bases. The germline gives CDR1 LNHDA, CDR2 SQIVND (reference sequence). The CDR3 is 17 amino acids. V shed 3 bases and J 5 bases; nucleotides not matched to a gene: 12. The DNA of the CDR3 is TGTGCCAGTAGTATGGGAACGGGGGGGCTCAGGGACAATGAGCAGTTCTTC. Residues: CASSMGTGGLRDNEQFF.